This T cell receptor beta chain was observed in a study of blood T cell repertoires in COVID-19. The overall study: The United States, Italy and Spain were the sources of the acute and convalescent COVID-19 samples. Sample material is recorded as cDNA or gDNA derived from T cells, B-cell-depleted T cells, or PBMCs.

Trimming pared 3 bases from V and 8 bases from J, leaving 7 bases between. Per germline, CDR1 MNHEY and CDR2 SVGAGI. The CDR3 is 11 residues long. Original handling: Estimation of nucleated cell counts relied on the amplification of reference gene primers. Libraries were prepared by immunoSEQ multiplex PCR; TCRdb keeps only in-frame clonotypes and omits some of them. The DNA was the basis for D and trimming; V, J and clone size are from that table. The profile shows around 700,000 clones, about nine tenths of them singletons. Sample: peripheral blood. The rearrangement links TRBV6-5 to TRBJ1-1; maybe TRBD1 (6 bases). The receptor comes from a woman between 18 and 30 years old with acute or convalescent COVID-19. In nucleotides, the CDR3 is TGTGCCAGCAGTTATGGGACAGAAGCTTTCTTT. This encodes CASSYGTEAFF.